The source of this T cell receptor (beta chain) is a study of response to subunit inactivated influenza vaccine. One entry per CDR3 protein, called by TCRdb with MiXCR from the RT-PCR reads. This sample has 550,000 to 650,000 distinct CDR3 sequences, with roughly 10% found just once. This clonotype was observed a handful of times. The sequenced sample was PBMCs from blood, obtained on the day of vaccination. This receptor was taken from a man over 45 who received an inactivated influenza vaccine.

CDR3 in amino acids: CASSFWGNSEAFF. The CDR3 DNA reads as TGTGCCAGCAGCTTCTGGGGGAATAGTGAAGCTTTCTTT. The rearrangement links TRBV11-2 to TRBJ1-1, with D possibly TRBD1 on 5 matching bases. V dropped 3 bases and J dropped 7 bases, with 12 bases sitting between them. The length of the CDR3 is 13 residues. Germline CDR1 and CDR2: SGHAT and FQNNGV.